The rows below give T cell receptor beta chains drawn from one sample of a study of shared clonotypes between healthy human individuals. Clones were sequenced by immunoSEQ multiplex PCR, and TCRdb holds only the in-frame ones, with some missing. The profile shows some 2.1 million clones, about 95% of them singletons. The sequencing input was naive CD8+ T cells sorted from blood. The receptors here all came from a man between 18 and 35 years old in good health. The CDR3 runs from the conserved cysteine through the conserved F or W. The D gene is left open where the match is weak. Where a row states a size, it is once, few, many or the class of an expanded clone; other rows omit it.

TRBV25-1,-,-,TRBJ2-5,TGTGCCAGCACAGAGGGCTGGGAGACCCAGTACTTC,CASTEGWETQYF
TRBV19,-,-,TRBJ2-3,TGTGCCAGTAGTCCCAACGGGTTAGCCTCCACAGATACGCAGTATTTT,CASSPNGLASTDTQYF
TRBV19,once,TRBD2,TRBJ2-7,TGTGCCAGTAGTACCGGGGGACTAGCGACCTACGAGCAGTACTTC,CASSTGGLATYEQYF
TRBV5-4,-,TRBD1,TRBJ2-5,TGTGCCAGCAGCGCCAGGACAGGGACAGAGACCCAGTACTTC,CASSARTGTETQYF
TRBV6-5,-,TRBD2,TRBJ2-2,TGTGCCACGCGACTAGCGGGAGGCCCCCCCGGGGAGCTGTTTTTT,CATRLAGGPPGELFF
TRBV9,once,TRBD2,TRBJ2-1,TGTGCCAGCAGCGTAGGGCCGGCGGGAGGGACCTACAATGAGCAGTTCTTC,CASSVGPAGGTYNEQFF
TRBV4-1,-,-,TRBJ2-7,TGCGCCAGCAGCCCAGGGGAACTGATGAGCTCCTACGAGCAGTACTTC,CASSPGELMSSYEQYF
TRBV10-2,-,-,TRBJ2-7,TGCGCCAGCAGTGAGTCTAGCGAGCAGTACTTC,CASSESSEQYF
TRBV7-9,-,-,TRBJ2-1,TGTGCCAGCAGCTCAACTAGTTACCACAATGAGCAGTTCTTC,CASSSTSYHNEQFF
TRBV19,once,TRBD1,TRBJ2-2,TGTGCCAGTAGTATAATCCGACAGGGTAACGGGGAGCTGTTTTTT,CASSIIRQGNGELFF
TRBV9,once,-,TRBJ2-5,TGTGCCAGCAGCGTTAACCAAGAGACCCAGTACTTC,CASSVNQETQYF
TRBV7-9,-,-,TRBJ1-6,TGTGCCAGCAGCTTACAGGGGTATAATTCACCCCTCCACTTT,CASSLQGYNSPLHF
TRBV19,-,-,TRBJ1-1,TGTGCCAGTAGCCTCACAGGGAGCACTGAAGCTTTCTTT,CASSLTGSTEAFF
TRBV19,-,TRBD2,TRBJ2-7,TGTGCCAGTAGTACCCCCTTCTCACTAGCGGGCTACGAGCAGTACTTC,CASSTPFSLAGYEQYF
TRBV7-9,-,-,TRBJ1-6,TGTGCCAGCAGCTTACCAGGGGATGGATCACCCCTCCACTTT,CASSLPGDGSPLHF
TRBV6-5,-,-,TRBJ2-6,TGTGCCAGCGGGCAGGGTTCCGGGGCCAACGTCCTGACTTTC,CASGQGSGANVLTF